What follows is one T cell receptor (beta chain) and its context. Its specificity is not known. CD8+CD57+ cell expansion had been shown by flow cytometry in patients chosen for sequencing. This specimen belongs to a study of CD8+CD57+ T cells in acquired aplastic anemia. Using genomic DNA as the template, TCR beta VDJ and CDR3 profiling was carried out. From the reads, TCRdb called clonotypes with MiXCR, one entry per CDR3 protein. The sample records approximately 160,000 distinct CDR3 sequences, roughly 50% being singletons. Trimming shortened V by 3 bases and J by 5 bases, and 14 bases separated the two germline ends. This CDR3 contains 15 residues. Per germline, CDR1 KGHDR and CDR2 SFDVKD. Overall study findings and caveats: Shared by patients and controls, 25 to 30 CD8+ CDR3s were abundant in patients.

The TCR comes from a human donor with aplastic anemia. The chain carries TRBV24-1 and TRBJ2-3; D is unclear. Sample: sorted CD4+, CD8+, or CD8+CD57+ T cells (not recorded which) from PBMCs. CDR3 bases: TGTGCCACCAGTGATACTACCTCTAGGGAAGATACGCAGTATTTT. This codes for CATSDTTSREDTQYF.